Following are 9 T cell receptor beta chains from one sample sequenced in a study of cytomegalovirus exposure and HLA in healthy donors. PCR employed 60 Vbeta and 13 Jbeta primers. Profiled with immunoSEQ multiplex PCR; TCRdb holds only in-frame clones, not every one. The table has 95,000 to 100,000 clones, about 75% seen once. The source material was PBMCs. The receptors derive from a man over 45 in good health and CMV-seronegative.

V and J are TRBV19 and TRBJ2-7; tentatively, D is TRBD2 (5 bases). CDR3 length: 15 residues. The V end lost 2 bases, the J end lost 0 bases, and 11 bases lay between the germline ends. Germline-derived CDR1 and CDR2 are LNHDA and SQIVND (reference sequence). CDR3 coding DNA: TGTGCCAGTAGTATACCGACGGGATCCTCCTACGAGCAGTACTTC. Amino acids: CASSIPTGSSYEQYF.

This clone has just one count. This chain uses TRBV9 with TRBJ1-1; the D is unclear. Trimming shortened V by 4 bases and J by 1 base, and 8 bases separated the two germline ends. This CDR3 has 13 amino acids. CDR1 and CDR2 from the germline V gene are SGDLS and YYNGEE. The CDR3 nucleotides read TGTGCCAGCAGCCCCCGGGGGAACACTGAAGCTTTCTTT. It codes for CASSPRGNTEAFF.

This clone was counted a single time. CDR3 region: CASRLRDRAGYTF. The CDR3 DNA is TGTGCCAGCAGGCTCCGGGACAGGGCTGGCTACACCTTC. This chain links TRBV6-5 with TRBJ1-2; 9 positions match TRBD1. The CDR3 totals 13 residues. Trimming cost V 6 bases and J 7 bases; bases outside gene matches: 6. Germline values: CDR1 MNHEY, CDR2 SVGAGI.

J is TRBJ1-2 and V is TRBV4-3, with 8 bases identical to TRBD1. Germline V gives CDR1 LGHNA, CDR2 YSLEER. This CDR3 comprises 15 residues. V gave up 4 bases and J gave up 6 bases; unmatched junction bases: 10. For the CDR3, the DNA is TGCGCCAGCAGCCCACTACAGGGGGGTCGAGATGGCTACACCTTC. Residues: CASSPLQGGRDGYTF.

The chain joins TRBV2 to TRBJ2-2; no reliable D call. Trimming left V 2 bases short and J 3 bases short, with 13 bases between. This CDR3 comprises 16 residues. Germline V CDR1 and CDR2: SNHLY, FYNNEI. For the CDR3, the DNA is TGTGCCAGCAGTGAAAAGTGGTCAGTTTACACCGGGGAGCTGTTTTTT. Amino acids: CASSEKWSVYTGELFF.

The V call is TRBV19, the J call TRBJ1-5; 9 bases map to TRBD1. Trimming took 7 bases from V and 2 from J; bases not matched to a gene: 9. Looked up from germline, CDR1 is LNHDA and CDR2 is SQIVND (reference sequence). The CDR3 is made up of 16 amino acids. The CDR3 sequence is CASKGQGSLGNQPQHF. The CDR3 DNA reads TGTGCCAGTAAGGGACAGGGTTCGTTGGGCAATCAGCCCCAGCATTTT.

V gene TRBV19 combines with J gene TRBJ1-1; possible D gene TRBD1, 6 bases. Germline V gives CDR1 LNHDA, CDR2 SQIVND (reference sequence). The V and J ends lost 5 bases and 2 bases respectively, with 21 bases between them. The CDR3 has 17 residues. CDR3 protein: CASSRQVRVRGNTEAFF. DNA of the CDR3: TGTGCCAGTAGTCGACAGGTGAGGGTAAGAGGTAACACTGAAGCTTTCTTT.

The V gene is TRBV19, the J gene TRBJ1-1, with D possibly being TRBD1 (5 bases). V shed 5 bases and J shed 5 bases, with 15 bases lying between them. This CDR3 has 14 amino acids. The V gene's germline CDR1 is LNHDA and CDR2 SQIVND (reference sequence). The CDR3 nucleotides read TGTGCCAGTAGTCGCTTCCAGGGAAGGACTGAAGCTTTCTTT. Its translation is CASSRFQGRTEAFF.

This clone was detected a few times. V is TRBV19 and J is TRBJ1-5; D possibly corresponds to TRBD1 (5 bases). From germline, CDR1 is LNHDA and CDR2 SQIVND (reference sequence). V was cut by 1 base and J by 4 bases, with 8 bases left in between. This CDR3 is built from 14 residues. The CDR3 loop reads CASSIGQLNQPQHF. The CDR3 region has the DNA TGTGCCAGTAGTATAGGACAGCTTAATCAGCCCCAGCATTTT.